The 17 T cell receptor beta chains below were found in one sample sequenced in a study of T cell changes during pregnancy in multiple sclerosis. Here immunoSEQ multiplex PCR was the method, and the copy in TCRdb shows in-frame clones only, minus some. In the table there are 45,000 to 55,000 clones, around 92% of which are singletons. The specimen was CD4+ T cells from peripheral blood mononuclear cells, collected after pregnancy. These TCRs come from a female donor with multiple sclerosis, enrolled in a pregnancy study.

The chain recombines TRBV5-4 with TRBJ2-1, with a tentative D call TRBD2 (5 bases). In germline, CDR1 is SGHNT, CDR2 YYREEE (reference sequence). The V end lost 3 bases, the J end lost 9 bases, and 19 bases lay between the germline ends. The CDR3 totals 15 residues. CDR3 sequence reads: CASSSRGGRLGEQFF. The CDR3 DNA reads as TGTGCCAGCAGCTCGAGAGGCGGGCGACTTGGTGAGCAGTTCTTC.

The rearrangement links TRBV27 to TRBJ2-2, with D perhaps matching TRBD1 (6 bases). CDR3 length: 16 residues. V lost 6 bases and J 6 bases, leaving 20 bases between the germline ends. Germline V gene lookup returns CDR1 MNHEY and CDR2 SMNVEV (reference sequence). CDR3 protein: CASSQRTVSRSGELFF. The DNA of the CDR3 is TGTGCCAGCAGCCAAAGGACAGTTTCTCGGTCCGGGGAGCTGTTTTTT.

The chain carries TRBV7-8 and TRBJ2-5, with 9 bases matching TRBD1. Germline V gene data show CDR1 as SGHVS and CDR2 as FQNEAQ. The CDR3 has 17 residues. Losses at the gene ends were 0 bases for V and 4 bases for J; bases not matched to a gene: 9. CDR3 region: CASSLAAGQGFRETQYF. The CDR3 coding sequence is TGTGCCAGCAGCTTAGCTGCTGGACAGGGGTTTCGAGAGACCCAGTACTTC.

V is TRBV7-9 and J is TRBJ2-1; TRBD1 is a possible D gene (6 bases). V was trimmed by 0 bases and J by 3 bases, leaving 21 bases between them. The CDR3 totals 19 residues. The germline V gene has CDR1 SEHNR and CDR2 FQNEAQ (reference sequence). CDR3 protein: CASSLAQGPQSSNYNEQFF. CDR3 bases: TGTGCCAGCAGCTTAGCTCAGGGGCCGCAGAGCAGCAACTACAATGAGCAGTTCTTC.

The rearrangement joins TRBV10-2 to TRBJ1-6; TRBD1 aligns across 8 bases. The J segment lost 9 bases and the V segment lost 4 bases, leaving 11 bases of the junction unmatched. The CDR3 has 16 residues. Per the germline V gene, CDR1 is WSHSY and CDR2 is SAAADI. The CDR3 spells CASSVGQGSGSSPLHF. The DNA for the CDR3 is TGCGCCAGCAGTGTAGGACAGGGTTCGGGAAGTTCACCCCTCCACTTT.

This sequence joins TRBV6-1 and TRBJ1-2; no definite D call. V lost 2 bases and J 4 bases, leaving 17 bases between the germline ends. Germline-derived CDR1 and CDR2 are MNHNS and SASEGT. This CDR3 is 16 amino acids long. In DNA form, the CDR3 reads TGTGCCAGCAGTGAAATCGATTCCTACCCCCGCTATGGCTACACCTTC. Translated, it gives CASSEIDSYPRYGYTF.

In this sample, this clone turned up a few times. DNA for the CDR3: TGTGCCAGCAGCCAAGAGGTCCCCGGTTCCTATAGCAATCAGCCCCAGCATTTT. Translated, it gives CASSQEVPGSYSNQPQHF. This chain links TRBV4-2 with TRBJ1-5; D remains ambiguous. Trimming pared 0 bases from V and 0 bases from J, leaving 15 bases between. There are 18 residues in the CDR3. Germline CDR1 reads LGHNA; CDR2 reads YNFKEQ.

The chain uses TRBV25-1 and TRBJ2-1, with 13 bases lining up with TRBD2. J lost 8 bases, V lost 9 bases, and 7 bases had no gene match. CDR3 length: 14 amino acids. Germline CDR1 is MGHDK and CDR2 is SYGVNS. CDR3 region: CASRTSGSQYEQFF. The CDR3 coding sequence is TGTGCCAGTAGGACTAGCGGGAGTCAATATGAGCAGTTCTTC.

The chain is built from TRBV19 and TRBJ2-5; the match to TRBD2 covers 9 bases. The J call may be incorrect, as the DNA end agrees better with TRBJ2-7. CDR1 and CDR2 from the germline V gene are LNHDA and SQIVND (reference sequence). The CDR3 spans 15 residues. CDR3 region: CASSIVSGSAYEQYF. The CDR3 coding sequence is TGTGCCAGTAGTATCGTTAGCGGGAGTGCCTACGAGCAGTACTTC.

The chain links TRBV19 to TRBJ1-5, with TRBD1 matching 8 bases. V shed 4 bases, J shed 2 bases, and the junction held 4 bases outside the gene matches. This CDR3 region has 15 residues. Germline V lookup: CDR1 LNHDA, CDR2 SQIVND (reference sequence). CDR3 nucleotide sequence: TGTGCCAGTAGTACCCCGACAGGGGGCAATCAGCCCCAGCATTTT. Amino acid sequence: CASSTPTGGNQPQHF.

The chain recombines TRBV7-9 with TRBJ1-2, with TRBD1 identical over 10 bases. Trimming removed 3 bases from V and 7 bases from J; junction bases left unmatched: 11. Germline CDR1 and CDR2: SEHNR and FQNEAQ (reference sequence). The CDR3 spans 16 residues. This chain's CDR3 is CASSLVGDRGRSGYTF. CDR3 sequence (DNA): TGTGCCAGCAGCTTGGTGGGGGACAGGGGCCGGAGTGGCTACACCTTC.

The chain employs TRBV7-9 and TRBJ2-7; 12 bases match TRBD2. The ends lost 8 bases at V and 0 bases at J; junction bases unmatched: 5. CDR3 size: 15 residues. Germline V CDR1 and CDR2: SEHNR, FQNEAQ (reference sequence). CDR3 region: CASGLAGSSSYEQYF. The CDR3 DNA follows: TGTGCCAGCGGACTAGCGGGGTCGAGCTCCTACGAGCAGTACTTC.

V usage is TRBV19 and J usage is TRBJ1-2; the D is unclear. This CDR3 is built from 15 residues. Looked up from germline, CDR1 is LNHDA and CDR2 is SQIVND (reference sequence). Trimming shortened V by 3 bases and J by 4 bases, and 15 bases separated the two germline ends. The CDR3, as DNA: TGTGCCAGTAGTATCCCCACGTCCGGGAGCTATGGCTACACCTTC. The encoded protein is CASSIPTSGSYGYTF.

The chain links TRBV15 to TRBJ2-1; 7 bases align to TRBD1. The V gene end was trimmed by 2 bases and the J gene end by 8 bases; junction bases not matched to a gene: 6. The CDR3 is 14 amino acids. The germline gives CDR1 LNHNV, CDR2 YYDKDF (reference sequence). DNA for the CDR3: TGTGCCACCAGCAGACCGACAGGGCTGCATGAGCAGTTCTTC. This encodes CATSRPTGLHEQFF.

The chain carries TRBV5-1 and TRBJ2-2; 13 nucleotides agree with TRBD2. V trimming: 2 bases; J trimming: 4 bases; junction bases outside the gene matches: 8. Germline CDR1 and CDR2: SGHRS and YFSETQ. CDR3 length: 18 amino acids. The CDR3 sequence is CASSFIGTSGIGTGELFF. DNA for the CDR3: TGCGCCAGCAGCTTTATCGGGACTAGCGGGATAGGCACCGGGGAGCTGTTTTTT.

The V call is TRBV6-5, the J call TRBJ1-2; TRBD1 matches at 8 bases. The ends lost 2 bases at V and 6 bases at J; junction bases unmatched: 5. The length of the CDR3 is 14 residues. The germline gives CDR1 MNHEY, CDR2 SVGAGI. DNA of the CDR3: TGTGCCAGCAGTTACACGGACAGGGCACATGGCTACACCTTC. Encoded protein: CASSYTDRAHGYTF.

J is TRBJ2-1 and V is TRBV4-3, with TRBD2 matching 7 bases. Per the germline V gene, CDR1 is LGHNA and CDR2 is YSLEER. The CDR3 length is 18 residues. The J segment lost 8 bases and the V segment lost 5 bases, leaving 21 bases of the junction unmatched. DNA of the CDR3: TGCGCCAGCAGCGCCTGGACTAGAGGGACGGGCCAGGTCGATGAGCAGTTCTTC. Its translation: CASSAWTRGTGQVDEQFF.